This passage covers 15 T cell receptor beta chains from one sample sequenced in a study of blood T cell repertoires in COVID-19 (dated by TCRdb to the early 2020s). Library preparation was by the immunoSEQ multiplex PCR assay. TCRdb carries this immuneACCESS record with in-frame sequences only. Its versions omit some clonotypes, under half of them owing to an unresolved V gene in the studies checked, with the rest unexplained. For this sample the table gives roughly 250,000 clones, of which roughly nine tenths were detected only once. In total, the top ten clones hold more than 6% of the sample. Sequenced input: peripheral blood. The source of these receptors is a man aged 60 to 75 who had recovered from COVID-19.

The chain couples TRBV7-8 to TRBJ2-1; no reliable D call. Trimming took 5 bases from V and 0 from J, leaving 14 bases between them. There are 16 residues in the CDR3. Germline V gives CDR1 SGHVS, CDR2 FQNEAQ. The chain's CDR3 is CASSPLTRSSYNEQFF. DNA for the CDR3: TGTGCCAGCAGCCCCTTAACGAGAAGCTCCTACAATGAGCAGTTCTTC.

J is TRBJ2-3 and V is TRBV24-1; 8 bases are a match to TRBD2. The V and J ends lost 8 bases and 7 bases, in that order; junction bases with no gene match: 10. The length of the CDR3 is 14 residues. Germline V gene lookup returns CDR1 KGHDR and CDR2 SFDVKD. The CDR3 coding sequence is TGTGCCACCAAGCCCCGGGGGGGCCACCATACGCAGTATTTT. Translated: CATKPRGGHHTQYF.

The chain uses TRBV30 and TRBJ1-6; D is possibly TRBD1 (5 bases). The CDR3 is 12 residues long. V shed 5 bases and J shed 7 bases, with 9 bases lying between them. CDR1 and CDR2 from the germline V gene are GTSNPN and SVGIG (reference sequence). DNA of the CDR3: TGTGCCTGGGACAGTCTAAATTCACCCCTCCACTTT. Its translation: CAWDSLNSPLHF.

This chain uses TRBV20-1 with TRBJ2-7; D is possibly TRBD1 (5 bases). Germline V gene lookup returns CDR1 DFQATT and CDR2 SNEGSKA (reference sequence). This CDR3 has 11 amino acids. Trimming took 6 bases from V and 3 from J, leaving 9 bases between them. Written as DNA, the CDR3 is TGCAGTGCAGGGGAACACTACGAGCAGTACTTC. It yields the protein CSAGEHYEQYF.

The chain combines TRBV27 with TRBJ1-2, with D uncertain. The CDR3 is 16 amino acids. From germline, CDR1 is MNHEY and CDR2 SMNVEV (reference sequence). Trimming cost V 0 bases and J 7 bases, with 18 bases left between them. CDR3 in amino acids: CASSLSSHPGLGGYTF. CDR3 in DNA: TGTGCCAGCAGTTTATCCTCTCATCCAGGTCTTGGTGGCTACACCTTC.

The gene calls are TRBV3-1 (or the pseudogene TRBV3-2) and TRBJ1-5; no clear D gene. Looked up from germline, CDR1 is LGHDT and CDR2 is YNNKEL (reference sequence). The CDR3 is 14 residues long. V was clipped by 0 bases and J by 2 bases, with 5 bases between them. CDR3 sequence reads: CASSQDAGNQPQHF. The DNA for the CDR3 is TGTGCCAGCAGCCAAGATGCAGGCAATCAGCCCCAGCATTTT.

This rearrangement joins TRBV7-8 to TRBJ1-2, with 8 positions matching TRBD1. V lost 5 bases, J lost 3 bases, and 11 bases stayed unmatched. The CDR3 totals 16 residues. Germline-derived CDR1 and CDR2 are SGHVS and FQNEAQ. CDR3 DNA: TGTGCCAGCAGCAACCGCCCGGGACAGGCGCACTATGGCTACACCTTC. It is translated as CASSNRPGQAHYGYTF.

This clone showed up just once. The V gene is TRBV5-1, the J gene TRBJ1-3, with a tentative D call TRBD1 (5 bases). Between the trimmed V and J ends, which lost 1 base and 2 bases, there was a span of 10 bases. The CDR3 runs to 15 residues. Germline V gene lookup returns CDR1 SGHRS and CDR2 YFSETQ. The CDR3 here is CASSLSGGAGNTIYF. CDR3 DNA sequence: TGCGCCAGCAGCTTGTCCGGAGGGGCTGGAAACACCATATATTTT.

V gene TRBV10-3 combines with J gene TRBJ1-5; D might be TRBD1 (5 bases). With 4 bases removed from V and 0 bases from J, the gap between germline ends came to 7 bases. CDR3 size: 14 residues. Per the germline V gene, CDR1 is ENHRY and CDR2 is SYGVKD. The CDR3 sequence: CAISGQISNQPQHF. In DNA form, the CDR3 reads TGTGCCATCAGTGGACAGATTAGCAATCAGCCCCAGCATTTT.

The chain is built from TRBV10-3 and TRBJ2-1; 13 nucleotides match TRBD2. Looked up from germline, CDR1 is ENHRY and CDR2 is SYGVKD. CDR3 length: 14 amino acids. V was clipped by 10 bases and J by 8 bases; unmatched bases: 8. The DNA for the CDR3 is TGTGCCACGGCCGGGACTAGCGGGGCTCATGAGCAGTTCTTC. This sequence encodes CATAGTSGAHEQFF.

This sequence joins TRBV10-3 and TRBJ1-6; TRBD1 is a possible D gene (6 bases). Germline assignment: CDR1 ENHRY and CDR2 SYGVKD. The ends were cut back, 3 bases at V and 10 bases at J, with 10 bases in the middle. CDR3 length equals 13 residues. CDR3 sequence: CAISDLRGSPLHF. The CDR3 DNA is TGTGCCATCAGTGACCTCAGGGGATCACCCCTCCACTTT.

The chain combines TRBV11-1 with TRBJ2-3; D unresolved. Germline V CDR1 and CDR2: SGHAT, FQDESV (reference sequence). This CDR3 has 15 residues. Trimming left V 3 bases short and J 3 bases short, with 13 bases between. CDR3 amino acids: CASSFAAARTDTQYF. DNA of the CDR3: TGTGCCAGCAGCTTCGCGGCGGCGAGAACAGATACGCAGTATTTT.

The chain uses TRBV11-2 and TRBJ2-2, with D uncertain. CDR3 length: 15 amino acids. Per germline, CDR1 SGHAT and CDR2 FQNNGV. The V end lost 3 bases, the J end lost 2 bases, and 10 bases lay between the germline ends. The CDR3 DNA follows: TGTGCCAGCAGCTTCTGGAGTACCAACACCGGGGAGCTGTTTTTT. This sequence encodes CASSFWSTNTGELFF.

Note on this clone: At one boundary the junction diverges from the germline segment, which might be a read error. This sequence joins TRBV5-1 and TRBJ1-6; D remains unclear. Germline CDR1 is SGHRS and CDR2 is YFSETQ. This CDR3 region has 16 residues. The CDR3 reads CASSLAGISYNSLLHF. Written as DNA, the CDR3 is TGCGCCAGCAGCTTGGCCGGTATCTCCTATAATTCACTCCTCCACTTT.

The chain combines TRBV19 with TRBJ1-5; 11 nucleotides agree with TRBD1. This CDR3 is built from 18 residues. CDR1 and CDR2 from the germline V gene are LNHDA and SQIVND (reference sequence). The V segment lost 7 bases and the J segment 4 bases; nucleotides outside the gene matches: 15. This chain's CDR3 is CASKPRRTGGPLNQPQHF. Written as DNA, the CDR3 is TGTGCCAGTAAACCACGGAGGACAGGGGGCCCCCTAAATCAGCCCCAGCATTTT.